This T cell receptor (beta chain) appears in the sequencing data of a study of post-analysis software for immune sequencing data. The overall study: There were relapsing-remitting, secondary progressive and progressive-relapsing multiple sclerosis among the disease courses included.

Study-level findings and limits: The study found significantly lower normalized Chao1 diversity in multiple sclerosis patients than in controls. The study found TRBV5-6, TRBV5-1 and TRBV20-1 among a few TRBV segments more frequent in patients than controls. Strong co-clustering by F measure was seen for same-batch samples.

Built from TCR beta cDNA, the libraries had unique molecular identifiers in them. One entry per CDR3 protein results from TCRdb running MiXCR on the PCR reads. The sample consists of 650,000 to 850,000 distinct CDR3 sequences, around 45% of them appearing once. The CDR3 length is 16 residues. Trimming removed 2 bases from V and 5 bases from J; junction bases left unmatched: 4. Germline lookup yields CDR1 MNHEY and CDR2 SMNVEV (reference sequence). This clonotype was counted between two and nine times. Its antigen is not identified. Material: blood. This clonotype was obtained from a girl aged 5 to 17 with multiple sclerosis. This chain links TRBV27 with TRBJ2-1, with 12 bases that match TRBD2. The CDR3 here is CASSLLGLAGHNEQFF. The CDR3 DNA follows: TGTGCCAGCAGTTTACTGGGACTAGCGGGTCACAATGAGCAGTTCTTC.